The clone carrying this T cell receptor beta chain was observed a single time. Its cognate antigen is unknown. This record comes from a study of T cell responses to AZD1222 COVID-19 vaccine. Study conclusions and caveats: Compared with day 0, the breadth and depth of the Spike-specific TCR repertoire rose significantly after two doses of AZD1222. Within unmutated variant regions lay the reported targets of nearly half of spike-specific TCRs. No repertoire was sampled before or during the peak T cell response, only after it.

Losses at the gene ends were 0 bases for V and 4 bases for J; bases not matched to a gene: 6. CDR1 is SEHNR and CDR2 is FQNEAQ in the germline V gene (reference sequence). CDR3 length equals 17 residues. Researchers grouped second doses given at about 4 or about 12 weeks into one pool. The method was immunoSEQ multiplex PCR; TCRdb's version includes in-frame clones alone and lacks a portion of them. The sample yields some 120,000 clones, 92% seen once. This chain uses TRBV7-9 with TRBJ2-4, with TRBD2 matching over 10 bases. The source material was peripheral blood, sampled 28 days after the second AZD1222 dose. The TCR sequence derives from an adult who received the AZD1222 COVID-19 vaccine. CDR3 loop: CASSLALAGVTKNIQYF. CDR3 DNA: TGTGCCAGCAGCTTAGCGCTAGCGGGAGTGACTAAAAACATTCAGTACTTC.